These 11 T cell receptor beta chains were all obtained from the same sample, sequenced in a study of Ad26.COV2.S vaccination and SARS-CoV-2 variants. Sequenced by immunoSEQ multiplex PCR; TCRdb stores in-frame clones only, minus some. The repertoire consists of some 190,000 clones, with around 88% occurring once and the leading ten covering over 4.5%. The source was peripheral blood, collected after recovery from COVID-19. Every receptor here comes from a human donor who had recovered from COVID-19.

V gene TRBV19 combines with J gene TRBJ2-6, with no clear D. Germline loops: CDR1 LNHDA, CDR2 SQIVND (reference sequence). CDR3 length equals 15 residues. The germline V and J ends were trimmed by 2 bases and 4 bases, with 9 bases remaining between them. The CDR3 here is CASSIPLRGANVLTF. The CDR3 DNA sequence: TGTGCCAGTAGTATACCCCTACGGGGGGCCAACGTCCTGACTTTC. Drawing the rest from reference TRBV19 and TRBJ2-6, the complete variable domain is DGGITQSPKYLFRKEGQNVTLSCEQNLNHDAMYWYRQDPGQGLRLIYYSQIVNDFQKGDIAEGYSVSREKKESFPLTVTSAQKNPTAFYLCASSIPLRGANVLTFGAGSRLTVL.

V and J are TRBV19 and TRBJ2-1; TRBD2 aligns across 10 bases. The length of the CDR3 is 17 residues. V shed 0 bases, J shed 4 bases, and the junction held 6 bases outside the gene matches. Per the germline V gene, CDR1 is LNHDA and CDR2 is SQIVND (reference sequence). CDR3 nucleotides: TGTGCCAGTAGTATAGATTTGGCTAGCGGGAGTTACAATGAGCAGTTCTTC. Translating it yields CASSIDLASGSYNEQFF.

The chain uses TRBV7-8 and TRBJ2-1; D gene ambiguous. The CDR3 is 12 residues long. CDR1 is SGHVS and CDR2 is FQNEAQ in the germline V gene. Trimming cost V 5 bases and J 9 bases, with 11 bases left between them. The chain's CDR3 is CASSPSNLEQFF. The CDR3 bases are TGTGCCAGCAGCCCATCAAACCTTGAGCAGTTCTTC.

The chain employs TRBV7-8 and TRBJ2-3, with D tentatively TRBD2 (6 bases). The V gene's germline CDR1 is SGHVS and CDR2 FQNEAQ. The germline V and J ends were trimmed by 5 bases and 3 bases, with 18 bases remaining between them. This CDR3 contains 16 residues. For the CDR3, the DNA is TGTGCCAGCAGCCGATACGGGGGACCGGGAACAGATACGCAGTATTTT. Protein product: CASSRYGGPGTDTQYF.

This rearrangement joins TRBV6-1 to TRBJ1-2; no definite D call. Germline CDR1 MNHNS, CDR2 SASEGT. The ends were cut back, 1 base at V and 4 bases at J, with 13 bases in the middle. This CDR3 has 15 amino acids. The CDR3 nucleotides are TGTGCCAGCAGTGAAGGAGAGGGATCCTTCTATGGCTACACCTTC. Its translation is CASSEGEGSFYGYTF.

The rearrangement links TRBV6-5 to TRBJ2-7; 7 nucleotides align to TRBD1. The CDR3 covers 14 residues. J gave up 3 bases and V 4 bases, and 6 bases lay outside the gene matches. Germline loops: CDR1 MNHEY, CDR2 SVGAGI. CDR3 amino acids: CASSSRQGSYEQYF. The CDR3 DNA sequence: TGTGCCAGCAGTTCCCGACAGGGAAGCTACGAGCAGTACTTC.

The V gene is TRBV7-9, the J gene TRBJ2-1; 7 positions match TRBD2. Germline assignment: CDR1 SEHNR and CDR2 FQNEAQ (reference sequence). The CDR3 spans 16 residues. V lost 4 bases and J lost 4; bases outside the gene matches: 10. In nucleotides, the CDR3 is TGTGCCAGCAGCTCCTATGGGGAGGGCCTTTACAATGAGCAGTTCTTC. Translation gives CASSSYGEGLYNEQFF. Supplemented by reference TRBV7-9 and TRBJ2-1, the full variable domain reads DTGVSQNPRHKITKRGQNVTFRCDPISEHNRLYWYRQTLGQGPEFLTYFQNEAQLEKSRLLSDRFSAERPKGSFSTLEIQRTEQGDSAMYLCASSSYGEGLYNEQFFGPGTRLTVL.

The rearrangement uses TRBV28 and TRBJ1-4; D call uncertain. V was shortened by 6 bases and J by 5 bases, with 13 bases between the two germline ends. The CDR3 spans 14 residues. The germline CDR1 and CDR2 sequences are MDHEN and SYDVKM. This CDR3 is CASSGGRTNEKLFF. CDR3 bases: TGTGCCAGCAGCGGAGGACGGACGAATGAAAAACTGTTTTTT.

CDR3 in amino acids: CAISDRGLGNEQFF. CDR3 DNA: TGTGCCATCAGTGATCGGGGCTTGGGCAATGAGCAGTTCTTC. This chain links TRBV10-3 with TRBJ2-1, with D perhaps assigned TRBD1 or TRBD2 (5 bases each). The germline gives CDR1 ENHRY, CDR2 SYGVKD. V lost 3 bases, J lost 6 bases, and 12 bases lay in between. This CDR3 comprises 14 residues.

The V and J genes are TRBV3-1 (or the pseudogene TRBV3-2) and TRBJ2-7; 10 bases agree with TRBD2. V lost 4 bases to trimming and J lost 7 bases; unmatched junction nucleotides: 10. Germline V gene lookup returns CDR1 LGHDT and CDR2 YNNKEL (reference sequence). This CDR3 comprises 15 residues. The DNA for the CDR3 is TGTGCCAGCAGCCCCCAGGCTAGCGGGAGAGGTGAGCAGTACTTC. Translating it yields CASSPQASGRGEQYF.

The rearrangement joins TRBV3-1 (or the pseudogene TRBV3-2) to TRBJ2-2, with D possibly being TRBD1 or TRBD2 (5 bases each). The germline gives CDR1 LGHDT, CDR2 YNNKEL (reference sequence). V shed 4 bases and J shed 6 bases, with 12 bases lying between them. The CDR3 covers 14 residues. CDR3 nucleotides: TGTGCCAGCAGCCCAACCCTGGGGGCCGGGGAGCTGTTTTTT. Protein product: CASSPTLGAGELFF.